Sequencing of this T cell receptor beta chain was carried out in a study of OX40 agonist ivuxolimab in advanced cancers. CDR3 length equals 19 residues. V shed 0 bases and J shed 5 bases, with 25 bases lying between them. Germline-derived CDR1 and CDR2 are WSHSY and SAAADI. This clone occurred once. Libraries were prepared by immunoSEQ multiplex PCR; TCRdb keeps only in-frame clonotypes and omits some of them. The table lists roughly 30,000 clones, 90% to 95% of them singletons. This chain joins TRBV10-2 and TRBJ2-5, with D tentatively TRBD1 (5 bases). The sample here was CD4+ or CD8+ T cells sorted from blood, taken in a trial of the OX40 agonist ivuxolimab. The clonotype originates from an adult with an advanced solid tumor such as melanoma, head and neck, liver or kidney cancer. CDR3 bases: TGCGCCAGCAGTGAGTCGGGGCAGGTGCTAAGTCCACAATTGGAGACCCAGTACTTC. Translation gives CASSESGQVLSPQLETQYF.